This T cell receptor (beta chain) was obtained from a study of blood T cell repertoires in COVID-19. TCRdb keeps only in-frame clones here, not all; method: immunoSEQ multiplex PCR. The repertoire holds about 87,000 clones, with about 79% as singletons. The sample consisted of peripheral blood. The origin of this receptor is a woman aged 50 to 65 with acute or convalescent COVID-19.

The CDR3 DNA sequence: TGTGCCAGCAGGGGCGCGGGCAACGAGCAGTTCTTC. Encoded protein: CASRGAGNEQFF. This rearrangement joins TRBV12-3 or TRBV12-4 to TRBJ2-1; D might be TRBD2 (5 bases). The CDR3 loop spans 12 amino acids. V lost 6 bases and J lost 10, with 13 bases in between.